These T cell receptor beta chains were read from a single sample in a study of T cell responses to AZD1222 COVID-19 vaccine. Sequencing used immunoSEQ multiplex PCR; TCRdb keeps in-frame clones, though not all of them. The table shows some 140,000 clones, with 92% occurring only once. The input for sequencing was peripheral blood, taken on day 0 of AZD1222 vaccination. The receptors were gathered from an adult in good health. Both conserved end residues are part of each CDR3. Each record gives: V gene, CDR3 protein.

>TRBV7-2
CASSLGDGYNEKLFF
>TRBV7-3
CASSLLHSSETQYF
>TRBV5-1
CASSLVAGRFKRGNEQFF
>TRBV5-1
CASSLATGRNTEAFF
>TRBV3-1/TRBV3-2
CASSLRGSGANVLTF
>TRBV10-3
CAISAGTIYEQYF
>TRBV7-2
CASSLVGVSPYEQYF
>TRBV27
CASSSITDRVGYGYTF
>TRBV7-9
CASSLWPNYGYTF
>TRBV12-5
CASGLVLGQGTGELFF
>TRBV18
CASSRRQGTTGELFF
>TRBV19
CASSIVEVGSPLHF
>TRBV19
CASRTGATYEKLFF
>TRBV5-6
CASSARRTGDYGYTF
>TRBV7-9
CASSSPGATGNTIYF
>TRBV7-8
CASSLGGGKTDTQYF
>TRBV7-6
CASSSSGGTDTQYF
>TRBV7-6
CASSLAGGGALETQYF
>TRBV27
CASSSGTSGASTDTQYF
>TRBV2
CASTSTGANQPQHF
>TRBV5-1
CASSLETGQRRWATQYF
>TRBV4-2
CASSRAGLATDNEQFF
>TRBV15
CATSRDPGLGAQSTEAFF
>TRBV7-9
CASSLAPTMNTEAFF
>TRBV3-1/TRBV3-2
CASSPTRGGYGYTF
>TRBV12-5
CASGSSTLGGRTDTQYF
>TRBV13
CASSPLAGPGHEQYF
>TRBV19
CASSIRNTEAFF
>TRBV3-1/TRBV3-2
CASSPGTGETQYF